The sequence of this T cell receptor beta chain was determined in a study of T cells expressing NK-cell markers. Germline values: CDR1 SNHLY, CDR2 FYNNEI. The CDR3 runs 13 residues. With the 5' RACE reads reprocessed, TCRdb shows one record per CDR3 protein and no DNA. The sample shows 300,000 to 500,000 distinct CDR3 sequences, and roughly 10% sits with its ten largest clones. Material: blood T cells: a sorted CD56 or NKG2C T cell subset, CD4+ or CD8+ T cells, or bulk PBMC T cells (not recorded which). The source of this sequence is a woman between 45 and 65 years old in good health. The chain recombines TRBV2 with TRBJ2-3. The CDR3: CASSGDYTDTQYF.